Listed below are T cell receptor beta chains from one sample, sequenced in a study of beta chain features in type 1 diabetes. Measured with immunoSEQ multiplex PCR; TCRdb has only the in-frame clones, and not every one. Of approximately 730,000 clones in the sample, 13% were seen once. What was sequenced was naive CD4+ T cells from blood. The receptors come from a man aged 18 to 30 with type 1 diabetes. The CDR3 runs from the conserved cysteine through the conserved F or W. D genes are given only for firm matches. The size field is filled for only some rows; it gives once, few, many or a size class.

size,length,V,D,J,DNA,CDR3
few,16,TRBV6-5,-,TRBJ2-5,TGTGCCAGCAGTTACACTACAGGGGAGGGCCAAGAGACCCAGTACTTC,CASSYTTGEGQETQYF
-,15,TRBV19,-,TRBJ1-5,TGTGCCAGTAGTACGAGGGGATCGGGCAATCAGCCCCAGCATTTT,CASSTRGSGNQPQHF
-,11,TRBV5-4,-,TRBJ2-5,TGTGCCAGCAGCTTAGCTAAGACCCAGTACTTC,CASSLAKTQYF
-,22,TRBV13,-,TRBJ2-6,TGTGCCAGCAGCTTAGGTCCGGGATTCAGGGGGGGACCCGACCCTGGGGCCAACGTCCTGACTTTC,CASSLGPGFRGGPDPGANVLTF
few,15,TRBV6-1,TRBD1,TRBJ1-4,TGTGCCAGCAGTGCGTTACAGGGGGCTGATGAAAAACTGTTTTTT,CASSALQGADEKLFF
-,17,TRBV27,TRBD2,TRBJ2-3,TGTGCCAGCCAGCGAGGCGGGGGGGCGAAGGGGACAGATACGCAGTATTTT,CASQRGGGAKGTDTQYF
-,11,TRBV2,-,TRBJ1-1,TGTGCCAGGATAGTGATCACTGAAGCTTTCTTT,CARIVITEAFF
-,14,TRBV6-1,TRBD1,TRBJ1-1,TGTGCCAGCACCGGGGGACAGGGCGCGCTGGGTGCTTTCTTT,CASTGGQGALGAFF
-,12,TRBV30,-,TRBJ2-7,TGTGCCTGGAGTAGACATGACTACGAGCAGTACTTC,CAWSRHDYEQYF
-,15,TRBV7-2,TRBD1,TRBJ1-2,TGTGCCAGCAGCTTAGGTGCAGGGGGCGAATATGGCTACACCTTC,CASSLGAGGEYGYTF
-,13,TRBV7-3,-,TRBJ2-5,TGTGCCAGCAGCCTCACCCAAGGGGAGACCCAGTACTTC,CASSLTQGETQYF
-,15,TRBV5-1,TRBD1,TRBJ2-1,TGCGCCAGCAGCCCAGGACAGGGGAGAGACAATGAGCAGTTCTTC,CASSPGQGRDNEQFF
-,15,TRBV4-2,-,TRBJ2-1,TGTGCCAGCAGCCTCGGAGAAGGGGCCTACAATGAGCAGTTCTTC,CASSLGEGAYNEQFF
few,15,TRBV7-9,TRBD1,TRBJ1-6,TGTGCCAGCAGCTTAGGCCGGGGACAGTCTTCACCCCTCCACTTT,CASSLGRGQSSPLHF